This T cell receptor beta chain was identified in a study of blood T cell repertoires in COVID-19. TCRdb's table, derived via immunoSEQ multiplex PCR, lists solely in-frame clones and lacks some. The data contain 130,000 or so clones, 84% of them singletons. The receptor's source is a woman older than 75 with acute or convalescent COVID-19. Sample: peripheral blood.

As DNA, the CDR3 is TGCGCCAGCAGCCAACGGACAGGGGGCCTGCGAGGGGCTGGCTACACCTTC. It specifies CASSQRTGGLRGAGYTF. This sequence joins TRBV4-1 and TRBJ1-2, with 11 positions matching TRBD1. CDR3 length equals 17 residues. With V trimmed by 2 bases and J by 7 bases, 12 bases remained unmatched. Germline CDR1 and CDR2: MGHRA and YSYEKL.